The T cell receptor (beta chain) under discussion was sequenced for a study of T cells and Merkel cell carcinoma outcomes. Some clones are missing from TCRdb's copy, which holds only in-frame ones; the method was immunoSEQ multiplex PCR. The profile shows thousands of clones, about 77% of them singletons. Germline-derived CDR1 and CDR2 are MRHNA and SNTAGT. The length of the CDR3 is 14 residues. The V segment lost 4 bases and the J segment 5 bases; nucleotides outside the gene matches: 5. Sequencing was performed on tumor tissue from Merkel cell carcinoma. V usage is TRBV6-4 and J usage is TRBJ1-1; 9 nucleotides match TRBD1. The source of this sequence is a human donor with Merkel cell carcinoma. Some clones in this sample may be carry-over from other donors' samples. CDR3 sequence reads: CASSAQQGATEAFF. The CDR3 DNA follows: TGTGCCAGCAGTGCCCAACAGGGGGCGACTGAAGCTTTCTTT.